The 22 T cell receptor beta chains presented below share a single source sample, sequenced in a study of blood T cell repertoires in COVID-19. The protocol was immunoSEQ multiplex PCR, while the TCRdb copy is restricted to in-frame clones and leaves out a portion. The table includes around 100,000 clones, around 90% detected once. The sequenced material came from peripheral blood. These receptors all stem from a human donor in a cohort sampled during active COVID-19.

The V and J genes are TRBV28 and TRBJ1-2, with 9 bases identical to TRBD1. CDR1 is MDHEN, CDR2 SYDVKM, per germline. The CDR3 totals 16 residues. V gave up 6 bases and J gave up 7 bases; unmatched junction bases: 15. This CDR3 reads CASREDRGSGWGGYTF. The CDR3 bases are TGTGCCAGCAGGGAGGACAGGGGATCGGGATGGGGTGGCTACACCTTC.

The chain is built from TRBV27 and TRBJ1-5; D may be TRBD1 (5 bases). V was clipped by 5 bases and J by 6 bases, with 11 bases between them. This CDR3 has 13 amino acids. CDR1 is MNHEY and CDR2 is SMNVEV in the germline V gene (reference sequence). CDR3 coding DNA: TGTGCCAGCAGTCCTTACCAGGGTCAGCCCCAGCATTTT. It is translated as CASSPYQGQPQHF.

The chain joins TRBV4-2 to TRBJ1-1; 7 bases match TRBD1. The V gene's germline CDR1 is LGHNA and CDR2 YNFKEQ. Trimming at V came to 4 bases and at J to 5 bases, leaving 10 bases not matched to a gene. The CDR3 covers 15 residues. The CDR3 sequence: CASSRTGTVETEAFF. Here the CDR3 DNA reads TGTGCCAGCAGCCGGACCGGGACAGTGGAGACTGAAGCTTTCTTT.

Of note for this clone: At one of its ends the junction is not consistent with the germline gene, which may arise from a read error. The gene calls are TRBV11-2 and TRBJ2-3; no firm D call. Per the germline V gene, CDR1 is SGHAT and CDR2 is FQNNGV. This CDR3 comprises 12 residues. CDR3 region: CASSSGLYYPVF. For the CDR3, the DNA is TGTGCCAGCAGCTCCGGTCTCTACTATCCCGTTTTT.

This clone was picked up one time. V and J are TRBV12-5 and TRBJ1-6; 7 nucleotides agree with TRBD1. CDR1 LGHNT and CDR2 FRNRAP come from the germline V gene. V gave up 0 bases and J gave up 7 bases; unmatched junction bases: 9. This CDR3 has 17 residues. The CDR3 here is CASGLVLKGAINSPLHF. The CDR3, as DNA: TGTGCTAGTGGTTTGGTACTAAAGGGGGCGATCAATTCACCCCTCCACTTT.

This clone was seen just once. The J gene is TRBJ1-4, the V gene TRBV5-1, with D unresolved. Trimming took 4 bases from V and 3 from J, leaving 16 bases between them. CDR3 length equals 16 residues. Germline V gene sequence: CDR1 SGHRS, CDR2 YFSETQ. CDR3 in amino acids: CASSPRWAGANEKLFF. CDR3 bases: TGCGCCAGCAGCCCCCGTTGGGCGGGAGCTAATGAAAAACTGTTTTTT. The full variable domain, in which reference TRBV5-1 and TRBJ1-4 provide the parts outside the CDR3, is KAGVTQTPRYLIKTRGQQVTLSCSPISGHRSVSWYQQTPGQGLQFLFEYFSETQRNKGNFPGRFSGRQFSNSRSEMNVSTLELGDSALYLCASSPRWAGANEKLFFGSGTQLSVL.

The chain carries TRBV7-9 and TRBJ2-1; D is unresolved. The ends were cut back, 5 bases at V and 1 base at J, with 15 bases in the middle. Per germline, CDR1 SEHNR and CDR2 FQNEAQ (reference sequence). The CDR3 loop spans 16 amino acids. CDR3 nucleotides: TGTGCCAGCAGCCCATCGAGGTCCCAATCCTACAATGAGCAGTTCTTC. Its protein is CASSPSRSQSYNEQFF.

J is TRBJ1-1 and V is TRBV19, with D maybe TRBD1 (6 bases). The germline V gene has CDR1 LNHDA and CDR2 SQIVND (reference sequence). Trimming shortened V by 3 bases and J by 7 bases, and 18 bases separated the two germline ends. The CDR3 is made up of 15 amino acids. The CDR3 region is CASSIRGGYYGEAFF. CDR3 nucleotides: TGTGCCAGTAGTATTAGGGGGGGATATTACGGTGAAGCTTTCTTT.

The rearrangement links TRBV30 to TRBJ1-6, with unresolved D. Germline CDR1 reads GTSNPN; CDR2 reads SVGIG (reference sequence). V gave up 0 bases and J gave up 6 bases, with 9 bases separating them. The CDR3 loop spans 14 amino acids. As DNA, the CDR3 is TGTGCCTGGAGTGTACTGAGGTCTAATTCACCCCTCCACTTT. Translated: CAWSVLRSNSPLHF. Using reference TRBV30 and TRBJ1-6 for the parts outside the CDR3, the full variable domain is SQTIHQWPATLVQPVGSPLSLECTVEGTSNPNLYWYRQAAGRGLQLLFYSVGIGQISSEVPQNLSASRPQDRQFILSSKKLLLSDSGFYLCAWSVLRSNSPLHFGNGTRLTVT.

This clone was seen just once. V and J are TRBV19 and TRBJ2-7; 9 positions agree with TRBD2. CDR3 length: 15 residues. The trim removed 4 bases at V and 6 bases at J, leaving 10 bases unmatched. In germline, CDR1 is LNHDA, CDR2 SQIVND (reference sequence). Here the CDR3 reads CASSTSTSGGGEQYF. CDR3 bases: TGTGCCAGTAGTACCTCGACTAGCGGAGGGGGCGAGCAGTACTTC.

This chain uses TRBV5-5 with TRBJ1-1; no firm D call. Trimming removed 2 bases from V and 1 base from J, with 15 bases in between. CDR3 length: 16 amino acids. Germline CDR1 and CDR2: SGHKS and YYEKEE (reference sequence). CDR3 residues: CASSFDFGDSNTEAFF. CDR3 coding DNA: TGTGCCAGCAGCTTTGATTTCGGGGATTCGAACACTGAAGCTTTCTTT.

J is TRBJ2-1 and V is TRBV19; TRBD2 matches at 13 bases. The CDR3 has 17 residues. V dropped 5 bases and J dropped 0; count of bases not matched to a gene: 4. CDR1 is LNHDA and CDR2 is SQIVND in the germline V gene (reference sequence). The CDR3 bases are TGTGCCAGTAGTGAGACTAGCGGGAGGCCCTCCTACAATGAGCAGTTCTTC. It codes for CASSETSGRPSYNEQFF.

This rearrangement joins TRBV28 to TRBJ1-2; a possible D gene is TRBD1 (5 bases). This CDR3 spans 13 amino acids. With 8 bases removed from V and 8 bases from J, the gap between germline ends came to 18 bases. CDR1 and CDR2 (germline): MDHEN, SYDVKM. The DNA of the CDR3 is TGTGCCAGCCAGACAGTAGATAGCTCAGGCTACACCTTC. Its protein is CASQTVDSSGYTF.

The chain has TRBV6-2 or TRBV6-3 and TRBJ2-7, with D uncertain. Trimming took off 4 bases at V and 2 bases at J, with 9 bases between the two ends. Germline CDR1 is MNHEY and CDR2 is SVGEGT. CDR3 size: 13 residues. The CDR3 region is CASSLKTTYEQYF. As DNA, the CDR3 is TGTGCCAGCAGTTTGAAAACTACCTACGAGCAGTACTTC.

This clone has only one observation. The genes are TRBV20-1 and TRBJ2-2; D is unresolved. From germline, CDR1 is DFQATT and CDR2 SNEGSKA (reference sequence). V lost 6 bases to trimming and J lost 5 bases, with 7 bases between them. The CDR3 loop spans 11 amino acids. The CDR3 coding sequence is TGCAGTGCCAAGAGGACCGGGGAGCTGTTTTTT. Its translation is CSAKRTGELFF.

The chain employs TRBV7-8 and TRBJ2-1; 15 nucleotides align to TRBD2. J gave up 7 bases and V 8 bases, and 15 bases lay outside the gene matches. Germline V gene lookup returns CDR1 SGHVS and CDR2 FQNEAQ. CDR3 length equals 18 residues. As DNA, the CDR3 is TGTGCCAGCCCTGGACTAGCGGGAGGGCCGGTGGGTCGGAATGAGCAGTTCTTC. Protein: CASPGLAGGPVGRNEQFF.

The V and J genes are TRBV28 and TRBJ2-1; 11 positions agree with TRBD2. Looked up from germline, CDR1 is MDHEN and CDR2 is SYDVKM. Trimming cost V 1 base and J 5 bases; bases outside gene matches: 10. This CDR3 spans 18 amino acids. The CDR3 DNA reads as TGTGCCAGCAGTTTATTAGCTAGCGGGAGGATATATCACAATGAGCAGTTCTTC. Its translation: CASSLLASGRIYHNEQFF.

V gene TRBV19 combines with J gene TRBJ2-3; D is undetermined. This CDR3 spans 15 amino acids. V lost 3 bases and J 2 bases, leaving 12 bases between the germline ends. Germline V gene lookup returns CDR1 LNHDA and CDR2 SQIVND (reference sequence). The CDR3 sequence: CASSILALDTDTQYF. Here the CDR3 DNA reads TGTGCCAGTAGTATTTTAGCCCTAGACACAGATACGCAGTATTTT. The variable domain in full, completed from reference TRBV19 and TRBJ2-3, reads DGGITQSPKYLFRKEGQNVTLSCEQNLNHDAMYWYRQDPGQGLRLIYYSQIVNDFQKGDIAEGYSVSREKKESFPLTVTSAQKNPTAFYLCASSILALDTDTQYFGPGTRLTVL.

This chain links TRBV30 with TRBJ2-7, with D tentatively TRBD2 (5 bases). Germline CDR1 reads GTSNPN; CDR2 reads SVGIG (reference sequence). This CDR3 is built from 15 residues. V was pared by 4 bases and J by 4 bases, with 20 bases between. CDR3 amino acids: CAWKIKAGGGYEQYF. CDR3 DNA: TGTGCCTGGAAAATCAAGGCGGGCGGCGGGTACGAGCAGTACTTC.

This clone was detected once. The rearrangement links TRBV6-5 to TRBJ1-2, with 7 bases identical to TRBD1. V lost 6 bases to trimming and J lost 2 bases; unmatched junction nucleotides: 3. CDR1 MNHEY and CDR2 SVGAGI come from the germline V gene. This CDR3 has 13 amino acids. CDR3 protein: CASSLGQNYGYTF. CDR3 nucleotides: TGTGCCAGCAGCTTGGGACAGAACTATGGCTACACCTTC.

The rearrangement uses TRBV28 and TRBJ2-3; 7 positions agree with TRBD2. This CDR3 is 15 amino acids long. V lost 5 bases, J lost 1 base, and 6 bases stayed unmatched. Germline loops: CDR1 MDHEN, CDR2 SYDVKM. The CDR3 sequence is CASSPLAVGTDTQYF. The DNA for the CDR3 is TGTGCCAGCAGTCCGCTAGCGGTGGGCACAGATACGCAGTATTTT.

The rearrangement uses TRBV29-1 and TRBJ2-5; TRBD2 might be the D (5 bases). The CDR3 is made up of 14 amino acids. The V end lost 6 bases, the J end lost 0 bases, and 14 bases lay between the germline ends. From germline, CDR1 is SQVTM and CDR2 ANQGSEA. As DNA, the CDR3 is TGCAGCGTGATGGCACGGACTTACCAAGAGACCCAGTACTTC. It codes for CSVMARTYQETQYF.